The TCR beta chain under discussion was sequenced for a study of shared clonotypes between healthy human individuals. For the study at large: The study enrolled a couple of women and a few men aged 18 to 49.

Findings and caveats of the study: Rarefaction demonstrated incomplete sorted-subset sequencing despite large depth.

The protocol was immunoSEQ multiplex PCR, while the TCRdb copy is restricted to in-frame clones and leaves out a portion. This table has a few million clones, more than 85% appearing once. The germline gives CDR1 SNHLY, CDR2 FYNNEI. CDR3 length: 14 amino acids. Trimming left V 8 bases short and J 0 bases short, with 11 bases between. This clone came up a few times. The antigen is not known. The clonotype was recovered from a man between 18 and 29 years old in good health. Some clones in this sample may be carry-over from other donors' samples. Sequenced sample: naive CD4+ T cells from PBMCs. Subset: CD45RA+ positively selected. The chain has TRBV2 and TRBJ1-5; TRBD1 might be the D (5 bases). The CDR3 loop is CASGGDFSNQPQHF. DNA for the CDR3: TGTGCCAGCGGGGGGGACTTTAGCAATCAGCCCCAGCATTTT.